Detailed here is one T cell receptor (beta chain). Its antigen is undetermined. The data were obtained in a study of shared clonotypes between healthy human individuals. Study-wide results and limits: Measured sharing among donors was expected to vary with sequencing depth. Richness estimates generally favored naive over memory subsets.

The CDR3 covers 14 residues. The V end was cut by 4 bases, the J end by 6 bases, with 12 bases between. Germline V gives CDR1 SGHDN, CDR2 FVKESK. Clones were sequenced by immunoSEQ multiplex PCR, and TCRdb holds only the in-frame ones, with some missing. The table shows some 1,100,000 clones, with approximately 78% occurring only once. The source of this sequence is a man in his late teens or twenties in good health. Some clones in this sample may be carry-over from other donors' samples. Sequencing was carried out using memory CD4+ T cells from PBMCs. Subset noted: CD45RA-negative fraction. This chain links TRBV14 with TRBJ2-2; D unclear. CDR3 nucleotide sequence: TGTGCCAGCAGCCGGTTGACGGGTGCCGGGGAGCTGTTTTTT. It encodes CASSRLTGAGELFF.